Shown below are 8 T cell receptor beta chains from a single sample sequenced in a study of blood T cell repertoires in COVID-19. Some clones are missing from TCRdb's copy, which holds only in-frame ones; the method was immunoSEQ multiplex PCR. The sample lists about 250,000 clones; around 89% were seen once. Sample: PBMCs or T cells enriched from blood (not recorded which). All receptors derive from a man aged 40-49 years who had recovered from COVID-19.

This chain connects TRBV18 to TRBJ1-2, with 7 bases lining up with TRBD1. Unmatched junction bases numbered 5, after V lost 3 bases and J lost 1 base. CDR3 size: 15 residues. The germline gives CDR1 KGHSH, CDR2 LQKENI. The CDR3 nucleotides read TGTGCCAGCTCACCCGGGACAGATTATAACTATGGCTACACCTTC. Protein sequence: CASSPGTDYNYGYTF.

The chain links TRBV30 to TRBJ1-5, with D perhaps matching TRBD1 (6 bases). Germline V gene sequence: CDR1 GTSNPN, CDR2 SVGIG (reference sequence). This CDR3 spans 13 amino acids. The V and J ends lost 1 base and 7 bases respectively, with 11 bases between them. As DNA, the CDR3 is TGTGCCTGGAGTGCAGGGGTTGCCCAGCCCCAGCATTTT. Its protein product is CAWSAGVAQPQHF.

The chain has TRBV5-1 and TRBJ1-2; tentatively, D is TRBD1 (5 bases). Trimming removed 4 bases at V and 4 bases at J, with 17 bases between. This CDR3 is 15 amino acids long. Germline values: CDR1 SGHRS, CDR2 YFSETQ. The CDR3 bases are TGCGCCAGCAGCACCGAGGGGAGGCAAAGCTATGGCTACACCTTC. This encodes CASSTEGRQSYGYTF.

The V and J genes are TRBV7-2 and TRBJ2-5, with 8 positions matching TRBD2. With 1 base clipped from V and 6 bases from J, the junction kept 10 bases outside the gene matches. The CDR3 runs 16 residues. Germline V lookup: CDR1 SGHTA, CDR2 FQGNSA. The DNA of the CDR3 is TGTGCCAGCAGCTTAGAACGAGGGGCGGGGGGACAGACCCAGTACTTC. This encodes CASSLERGAGGQTQYF.

The chain recombines TRBV5-1 with TRBJ2-7; D might be TRBD2 (5 bases). This CDR3 has 14 amino acids. Deletions cut 0 bases from V and 3 bases from J, with 10 bases between. CDR1 and CDR2 from the germline V gene are SGHRS and YFSETQ. The CDR3 nucleotides read TGCGCCAGCAGCTTGGCCGTGGGAGACTACGAGCAGTACTTC. It yields the protein CASSLAVGDYEQYF.

The V gene is TRBV29-1, the J gene TRBJ2-1, with 8 positions matching TRBD1. Trimming cost V 7 bases and J 6 bases; bases outside gene matches: 8. Germline V gives CDR1 SQVTM, CDR2 ANQGSEA. This CDR3 is built from 13 residues. The CDR3 here is CSASDGQGNEQFF. CDR3 coding DNA: TGCAGCGCCTCCGACGGACAGGGCAATGAGCAGTTCTTC.

The chain carries TRBV28 and TRBJ1-5, with D unclear. Trimming pared 6 bases from V and 0 bases from J, leaving 9 bases between. Germline CDR1 is MDHEN and CDR2 is SYDVKM. The CDR3 consists of 14 residues. The CDR3 nucleotides read TGTGCCAGCAGGAGGAGTTATAGCAATCAGCCCCAGCATTTT. This sequence encodes CASRRSYSNQPQHF.

DNA of the CDR3: TGTGCCAGCAGCTGGGGACAGACGAACACTGAAGCTTTCTTT. It encodes CASSWGQTNTEAFF. V is TRBV11-2 and J is TRBJ1-1; 7 bases line up with TRBD1. Unmatched junction bases numbered 3, after V lost 4 bases and J lost 1 base. The CDR3 totals 14 residues. CDR1 and CDR2 (germline): SGHAT, FQNNGV. The full variable domain, completed using reference TRBV11-2 and TRBJ1-1, is EAGVAQSPRYKIIEKRQSVAFWCNPISGHATLYWYQQILGQGPKLLIQFQNNGVVDDSQLPKDRFSAERLKGVDSTLKIQPAKLEDSAVYLCASSWGQTNTEAFFGQGTRLTVV.